The 28 T cell receptor beta chains below all came from one sample that was sequenced in a study of identical twins. TCRdb independently ran MiXCR on the 5' RACE reads; one entry per CDR3 protein. The data contain a few hundred thousand distinct CDR3 sequences, roughly 9.9% of them singletons. These sequences were also reported in another study, on yellow fever vaccine responses in identical twins.

The specimen sequenced was PBMCs. These receptors originate from a woman younger than 35 in good health.

This chain joins TRBV20-1 and TRBJ2-7, with TRBD2 identical over 8 bases. After removal of 7 bases from V and 7 bases from J, the junction contained 15 bases not matched to a gene. Looked up from germline, CDR1 is DFQATT and CDR2 is SNEGSKA (reference sequence). The CDR3 spans 14 residues. The CDR3 protein is CSGLEAGARREQYF. Written as DNA, the CDR3 is TGCAGTGGGCTAGAAGCGGGGGCACGTCGGGAGCAGTACTTC.

The chain uses TRBV7-2 and TRBJ2-7; 11 bases map to TRBD1. This CDR3 spans 15 amino acids. The germline gives CDR1 SGHTA, CDR2 FQGNSA. V gave up 5 bases and J gave up 5 bases; unmatched junction bases: 8. The CDR3 region has the DNA TGTGCCAGCAGCCAAACGGGACAGGGGGTCCACGAGCAGTACTTC. Translation: CASSQTGQGVHEQYF.

V usage is TRBV11-1 and J usage is TRBJ2-7; the D gene is possibly TRBD2 (6 bases). Germline CDR1 SGHAT, CDR2 FQDESV (reference sequence). Trimming took 5 bases from V and 5 from J, leaving 13 bases between them. This CDR3 has 13 residues. The CDR3 sequence is CASSLITGDEQYF. CDR3 coding DNA: TGTGCCAGCAGCCTCATCACGGGGGACGAGCAGTACTTC.

There are many counts of this clonotype. This rearrangement joins TRBV15 to TRBJ2-1; D tentatively reads TRBD1 or TRBD2 (5 bases each). Germline CDR1 LNHNV, CDR2 YYDKDF (reference sequence). This CDR3 region has 14 residues. V shed 3 bases and J shed 6 bases, with 12 bases lying between them. The CDR3 here is CATSRYRDGNEQFF. Here the CDR3 DNA reads TGTGCCACCAGCAGGTACCGGGACGGCAATGAGCAGTTCTTC.

This clonotype has ten or more counts. V gene TRBV5-1 combines with J gene TRBJ2-7, with TRBD1 as a possible D gene (6 bases). V shed 3 bases and J shed 0 bases, with 16 bases lying between them. CDR1 and CDR2 from the germline V gene are SGHRS and YFSETQ. This CDR3 is 16 amino acids long. CDR3 in DNA: TGCGCCAGCAGCTCAGCTCAACAGGGATTCTCCTACGAGCAGTACTTC. Translation: CASSSAQQGFSYEQYF.

This clonotype was detected a few times. V is TRBV10-3 and J is TRBJ2-3, with 14 bases matching TRBD2. CDR1 and CDR2 from the germline V gene are ENHRY and SYGVKD. V shed 4 bases, J shed 0 bases, and the junction held 0 bases outside the gene matches. The CDR3 extends over 16 amino acids. CDR3 DNA: TGTGCCATCAGTGGGACTAGCGGGGGGAGCACAGATACGCAGTATTTT. Amino acids: CAISGTSGGSTDTQYF.

This clonotype was recorded many times. The chain is built from TRBV7-2 and TRBJ2-7; 9 bases align to TRBD1. The CDR3 sequence is 16 residues long. Germline V CDR1 and CDR2: SGHTA, FQGNSA. J lost 2 bases, V lost 5 bases, and 10 bases had no gene match. CDR3 nucleotides: TGTGCCAGCAGCCCAAGGAGGGACAGGGCCACCTACGAGCAGTACTTC. This codes for CASSPRRDRATYEQYF.

CDR3 loop: CASSARTGGSTGELFF. Written as DNA, the CDR3 is TGTGCCAGTAGTGCCCGGACTGGGGGTAGCACCGGGGAGCTGTTTTTT. The V and J genes are TRBV19 and TRBJ2-2; D assignment may be TRBD1 or TRBD2 (5 bases each). This CDR3 has 16 amino acids. Germline loops: CDR1 LNHDA, CDR2 SQIVND (reference sequence). Trimming pared 5 bases from V and 4 bases from J, leaving 17 bases between.

CDR3 sequence: CSARLEVSANEQFF. CDR3 nucleotides: TGCAGTGCTAGACTGGAAGTTTCCGCCAATGAGCAGTTCTTC. The V call is TRBV20-1, the J call TRBJ2-1; D remains unclear. There are 14 residues in the CDR3. V was trimmed by 2 bases and J by 6 bases, leaving 14 bases between them. CDR1 and CDR2 from the germline V gene are DFQATT and SNEGSKA (reference sequence).

Details on this clonotype: The germline gene is not matched at one end of the junction; a read error may be the cause. This sequence joins TRBV11-2 and TRBJ2-4, with TRBD1 matching 9 bases. The germline V gene encodes CDR1 SGHAT and CDR2 FQNNGV. This CDR3 spans 14 amino acids. The CDR3: CASSPQLAGQGVVF. CDR3 sequence (DNA): TGTGCCAGCAGCCCCCAACTTGCGGGACAGGGTGTTGTCTTC.

This clonotype came up a few times. In nucleotides, the CDR3 is TGCAGTGCTAGGCTTACCGGGACTAGCTTGCTCACAGATACGCAGTATTTT. Translation gives CSARLTGTSLLTDTQYF. V is TRBV20-1 and J is TRBJ2-3; 9 bases map to TRBD2. Looked up from germline, CDR1 is DFQATT and CDR2 is SNEGSKA (reference sequence). Losses at the gene ends were 3 bases for V and 2 bases for J; bases not matched to a gene: 12. CDR3 length: 17 residues.

This clonotype has only a few counts. This chain uses TRBV27 with TRBJ2-1; 10 nucleotides agree with TRBD2. Germline V gene data show CDR1 as MNHEY and CDR2 as SMNVEV (reference sequence). The CDR3 is made up of 18 amino acids. V was clipped by 2 bases and J by 6 bases; unmatched bases: 13. The CDR3 spells CASSLVMLAGVRPNEQFF. The CDR3 DNA sequence: TGTGCCAGCAGTTTAGTGATGCTAGCGGGAGTCAGGCCCAATGAGCAGTTCTTC.

This chain uses TRBV5-1 with TRBJ2-2, with TRBD1 identical over 9 bases. V trimming: 4 bases; J trimming: 9 bases; junction bases outside the gene matches: 13. Germline V gene lookup returns CDR1 SGHRS and CDR2 YFSETQ. CDR3 size: 16 residues. Here the CDR3 DNA reads TGCGCCAGCAGCAAAGAACAAATACAGGGGGCCCGGGAGCTGTTTTTT. Translating gives CASSKEQIQGARELFF.

This clonotype was detected a few times. CDR3 loop: CASSQDPGQAAYEQYF. The CDR3 nucleotides are TGTGCCAGCAGCCAAGACCCGGGACAGGCGGCCTACGAGCAGTACTTC. The rearrangement joins TRBV14 to TRBJ2-7; 8 positions agree with TRBD1. V shed 0 bases, J shed 2 bases, and the junction held 6 bases outside the gene matches. This CDR3 has 16 amino acids. Germline V gene data show CDR1 as SGHDN and CDR2 as FVKESK.

This clonotype was seen at least ten times. V and J are TRBV7-9 and TRBJ2-1; D call uncertain. Per germline, CDR1 SEHNR and CDR2 FQNEAQ (reference sequence). The CDR3 length is 12 residues. V was pared by 0 bases and J by 6 bases, with 3 bases between. The CDR3 is CASSLASNEQFF. CDR3 coding DNA: TGTGCCAGCAGCTTAGCGAGCAATGAGCAGTTCTTC.

This clonotype was detected a few times. The gene calls are TRBV20-1 and TRBJ2-3, with 7 positions matching TRBD2. Germline trimming cut 5 bases from V and 9 bases from J; bases unmatched to any gene: 17. The germline CDR1 and CDR2 sequences are DFQATT and SNEGSKA (reference sequence). This CDR3 is 15 amino acids long. CDR3 sequence reads: CSAAIFWTSERTQYF. The CDR3 DNA follows: TGCAGTGCTGCTATCTTTTGGACTAGTGAGAGGACGCAGTATTTT.

At least ten counts were recorded for this clonotype. The chain combines TRBV7-8 with TRBJ2-7; D remains ambiguous. CDR3 size: 14 residues. Germline V gives CDR1 SGHVS, CDR2 FQNEAQ. V lost 1 base and J lost 3, with 10 bases in between. CDR3 nucleotides: TGTGCCAGCAGCTTAGTTCGTCCCAGCTACGAGCAGTACTTC. Translation: CASSLVRPSYEQYF.

This clonotype was detected many times. The J gene is TRBJ2-5, the V gene TRBV4-2, with D tentatively TRBD1 or TRBD2 (5 bases each). The CDR3 consists of 16 residues. V gave up 7 bases and J gave up 3 bases, with 21 bases separating them. Germline lookup yields CDR1 LGHNA and CDR2 YNFKEQ. Written as DNA, the CDR3 is TGTGCCAGCATCTGGGACCCACTGAGGATAAAAGAGACCCAGTACTTC. Its protein is CASIWDPLRIKETQYF.

The chain has TRBV5-1 and TRBJ1-6; possibly TRBD1 for D (5 bases). Germline values: CDR1 SGHRS, CDR2 YFSETQ. Between the trimmed V and J ends, which lost 3 bases and 9 bases, there was a span of 16 bases. This CDR3 has 15 residues. The CDR3 DNA follows: TGCGCCAGCAGCTCAGCCTGGGACGGAGGTTCACCCCTCCACTTT. Its translation: CASSSAWDGGSPLHF.

The J gene is TRBJ2-7, the V gene TRBV29-1; 7 bases agree with TRBD1. The CDR3 is 12 residues long. Germline V gene sequence: CDR1 SQVTM, CDR2 ANQGSEA. The junction had 4 bases not matched to a gene; V was cut back by 6 bases and J by 2 bases. The CDR3 spells CSVSGQTYEQYF. In nucleotides, the CDR3 is TGCAGCGTCTCGGGACAGACCTACGAGCAGTACTTC.

This clonotype was detected a few times. V is TRBV11-2 and J is TRBJ2-2; 10 bases line up with TRBD2. CDR3 length: 21 amino acids. Germline V CDR1 and CDR2: SGHAT, FQNNGV. J gave up 1 base and V 5 bases, and 19 bases lay outside the gene matches. The CDR3 sequence is CASSVRGTGLGLAENTGELFF. Here the CDR3 DNA reads TGTGCCAGCAGCGTTAGGGGGACGGGGCTTGGACTAGCGGAGAACACCGGGGAGCTGTTTTTT.

V gene TRBV6-2 or TRBV6-3 combines with J gene TRBJ2-7; 7 bases are a match to TRBD2. This CDR3 comprises 15 residues. The V gene's germline CDR1 is MNHEY and CDR2 SVGEGT. Germline trimming cut 6 bases from V and 2 bases from J; bases unmatched to any gene: 10. The DNA of the CDR3 is TGTGCCAGCAGCTCTCCCCCTGCGGGGGCCTACGAGCAGTACTTC. Translated: CASSSPPAGAYEQYF.

The sample holds a few counts of this clonotype. The chain joins TRBV5-1 to TRBJ2-7; a weak D match, TRBD1 (6 bases). V was clipped by 1 base and J by 7 bases, with 12 bases between them. The CDR3 loop spans 13 amino acids. The germline CDR1 and CDR2 sequences are SGHRS and YFSETQ. CDR3 coding DNA: TGCGCCAGCAGCTTGATACAGGGCGGGGAGCAGTACTTC. Its translation is CASSLIQGGEQYF.

This clonotype has a count of ten or more. The V and J genes are TRBV12-3 or TRBV12-4 and TRBJ2-2; 7 bases are a match to TRBD1. J gave up 6 bases and V 8 bases, and 18 bases lay outside the gene matches. This CDR3 is 17 amino acids long. The CDR3 nucleotides are TGTGCCAGCCTGACCTGGGCCGAGGACAGGAGCCCCGGGGAGCTGTTTTTT. Its translation: CASLTWAEDRSPGELFF.

Only a few counts were recorded for this clonotype. J is TRBJ2-7 and V is TRBV12-3 or TRBV12-4, with 7 nucleotides matching TRBD1. Trimming took 7 bases from V and 0 from J; bases not matched to a gene: 3. The CDR3 is 13 residues long. The CDR3 loop reads CASMDRSSYEQYF. CDR3 nucleotides: TGTGCCAGCATGGACAGGAGCTCCTACGAGCAGTACTTC.

The J gene is TRBJ2-1, the V gene TRBV4-3, with 7 nucleotides matching TRBD2. The CDR3 covers 15 residues. Germline V gene sequence: CDR1 LGHNA, CDR2 YSLEER. J gave up 8 bases and V 1 base, and 8 bases lay outside the gene matches. This CDR3 is CASSQGQKSGDEQFF. CDR3 nucleotides: TGCGCCAGCAGCCAAGGACAGAAAAGCGGGGATGAGCAGTTCTTC.

This clonotype was seen a single time. The chain recombines TRBV4-2 with TRBJ2-3; 10 bases map to TRBD2. The CDR3 runs 17 residues. V shed 4 bases, J shed 4 bases, and the junction held 11 bases outside the gene matches. CDR1 is LGHNA and CDR2 is YNFKEQ in the germline V gene. For the CDR3, the DNA is TGTGCCAGCAGCCTGCCCTCCGGGACTAGCGAACCAGATACGCAGTATTTT. Amino acids: CASSLPSGTSEPDTQYF.

This sequence joins TRBV29-1 and TRBJ2-1; D call uncertain. V lost 0 bases, J lost 6 bases, and 12 bases lay in between. The CDR3 totals 14 residues. Germline CDR1 SQVTM, CDR2 ANQGSEA. The CDR3, as DNA: TGCAGCGTTGAAGATACTTCCAGCGCCAATGAGCAGTTCTTC. Protein sequence: CSVEDTSSANEQFF.